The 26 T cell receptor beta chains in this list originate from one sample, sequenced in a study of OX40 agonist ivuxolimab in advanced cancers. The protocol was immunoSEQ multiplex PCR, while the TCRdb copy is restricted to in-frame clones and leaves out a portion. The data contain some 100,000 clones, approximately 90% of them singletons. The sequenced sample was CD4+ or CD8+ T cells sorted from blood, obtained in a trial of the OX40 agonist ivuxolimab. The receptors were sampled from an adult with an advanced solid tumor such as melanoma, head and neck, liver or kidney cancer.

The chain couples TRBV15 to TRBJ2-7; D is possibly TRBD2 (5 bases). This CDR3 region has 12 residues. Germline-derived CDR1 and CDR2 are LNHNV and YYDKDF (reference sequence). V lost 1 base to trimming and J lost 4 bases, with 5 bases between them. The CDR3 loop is CATSRGGYEQYF. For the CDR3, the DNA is TGTGCCACCAGCAGAGGAGGGTACGAGCAGTACTTC. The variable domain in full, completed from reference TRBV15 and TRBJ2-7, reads DAMVIQNPRYQVTQFGKPVTLSCSQTLNHNVMYWYQQKSSQAPKLLFHYYDKDFNNEADTPDNFQSRRPNTSFCFLDIRSPGLGDTAMYLCATSRGGYEQYFGPGTRLTVT.

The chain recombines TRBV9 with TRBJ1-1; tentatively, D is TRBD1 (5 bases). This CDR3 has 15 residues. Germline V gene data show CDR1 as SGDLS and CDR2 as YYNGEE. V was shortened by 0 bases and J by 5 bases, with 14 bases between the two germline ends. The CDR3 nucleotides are TGTGCCAGCAGCGTAGAGGTCGGGGGTGGGACTGAAGCTTTCTTT. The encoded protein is CASSVEVGGGTEAFF.

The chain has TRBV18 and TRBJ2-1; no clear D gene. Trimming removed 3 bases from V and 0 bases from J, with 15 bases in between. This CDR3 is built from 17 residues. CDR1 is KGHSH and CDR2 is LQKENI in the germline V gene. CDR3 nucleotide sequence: TGTGCCAGCTCACCGACTCGCAGTACCCCCTCCTACAATGAGCAGTTCTTC. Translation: CASSPTRSTPSYNEQFF.

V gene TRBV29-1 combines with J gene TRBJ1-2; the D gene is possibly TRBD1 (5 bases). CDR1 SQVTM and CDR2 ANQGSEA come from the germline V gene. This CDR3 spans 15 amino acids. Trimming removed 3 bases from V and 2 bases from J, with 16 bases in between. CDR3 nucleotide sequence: TGCAGCGTTGAGAACCCACCTGGGGGGAACTATGGCTACACCTTC. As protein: CSVENPPGGNYGYTF.

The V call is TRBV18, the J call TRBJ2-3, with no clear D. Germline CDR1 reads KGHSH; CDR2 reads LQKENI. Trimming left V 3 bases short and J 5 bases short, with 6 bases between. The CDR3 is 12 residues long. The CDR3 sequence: CASSPSGDTQYF. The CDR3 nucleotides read TGTGCCAGCTCACCGTCCGGAGATACGCAGTATTTT.

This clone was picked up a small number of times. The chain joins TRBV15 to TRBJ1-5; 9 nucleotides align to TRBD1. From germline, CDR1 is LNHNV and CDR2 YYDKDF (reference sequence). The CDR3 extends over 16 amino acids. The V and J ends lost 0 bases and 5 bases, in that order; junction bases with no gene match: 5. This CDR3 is CATSRDSRQGDQPQHF. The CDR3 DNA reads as TGTGCCACCAGCAGAGATTCTAGACAGGGGGATCAGCCCCAGCATTTT.

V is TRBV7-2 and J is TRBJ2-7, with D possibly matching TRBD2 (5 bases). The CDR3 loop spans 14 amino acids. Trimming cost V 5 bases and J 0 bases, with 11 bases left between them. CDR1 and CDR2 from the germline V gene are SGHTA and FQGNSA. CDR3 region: CASSGERISYEQYF. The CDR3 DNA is TGTGCCAGCAGCGGGGAGCGGATCTCCTACGAGCAGTACTTC. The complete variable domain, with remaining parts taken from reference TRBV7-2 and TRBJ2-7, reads GAGVSQSPSNKVTEKGKDVELRCDPISGHTALYWYRQSLGQGLEFLIYFQGNSAPDKSGLPSDRFSAERTGGSVSTLTIQRTQQEDSAVYLCASSGERISYEQYFGPGTRLTVT.

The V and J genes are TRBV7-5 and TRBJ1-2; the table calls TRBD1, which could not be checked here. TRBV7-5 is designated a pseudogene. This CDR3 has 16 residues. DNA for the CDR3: TGTGCCAGAAGCTTACGCGGCAGGGGGCCTAACTATGGCTACACCTTC. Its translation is CARSLRGRGPNYGYTF.

The CDR3 nucleotides are TGTGCCAGTACCTTGGGACAGGGGGTCGGCTACACCTTC. Protein product: CASTLGQGVGYTF. This chain uses TRBV19 with TRBJ1-2; 11 bases agree with TRBD1. This CDR3 comprises 13 residues. The germline V gene encodes CDR1 LNHDA and CDR2 SQIVND (reference sequence). V trimming: 7 bases; J trimming: 8 bases; junction bases outside the gene matches: 6. Full variable domain (missing parts from reference TRBV19 and TRBJ1-2): DGGITQSPKYLFRKEGQNVTLSCEQNLNHDAMYWYRQDPGQGLRLIYYSQIVNDFQKGDIAEGYSVSREKKESFPLTVTSAQKNPTAFYLCASTLGQGVGYTFGSGTRLTVV.

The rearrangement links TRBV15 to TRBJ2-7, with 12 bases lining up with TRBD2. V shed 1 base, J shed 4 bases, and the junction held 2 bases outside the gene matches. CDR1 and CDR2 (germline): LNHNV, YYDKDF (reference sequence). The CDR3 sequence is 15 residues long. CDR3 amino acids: CATSRATSGRYEQYF. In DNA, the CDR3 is TGTGCCACCAGCAGAGCGACTAGCGGGAGATACGAGCAGTACTTC.

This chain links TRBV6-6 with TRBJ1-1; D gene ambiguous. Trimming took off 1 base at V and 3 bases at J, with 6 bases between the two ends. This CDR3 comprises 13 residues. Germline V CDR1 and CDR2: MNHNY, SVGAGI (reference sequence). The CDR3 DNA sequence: TGTGCCAGCAGTTACTGGGTGGACACTGAAGCTTTCTTT. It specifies CASSYWVDTEAFF.

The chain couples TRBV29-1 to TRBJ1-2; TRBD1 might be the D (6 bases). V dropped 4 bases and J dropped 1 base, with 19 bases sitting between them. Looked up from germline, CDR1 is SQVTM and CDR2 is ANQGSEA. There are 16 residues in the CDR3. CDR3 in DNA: TGCAGCGTTGTGTTCGGGGGGGCGGGTAATAACTATGGCTACACCTTC. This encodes CSVVFGGAGNNYGYTF. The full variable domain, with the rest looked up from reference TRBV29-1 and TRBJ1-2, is SAVISQKPSRDICQRGTSLTIQCQVDSQVTMMFWYRQQPGQSLTLIATANQGSEATYESGFVIDKFPISRPNLTFSTLTVSNMSPEDSSIYLCSVVFGGAGNNYGYTFGSGTRLTVV.

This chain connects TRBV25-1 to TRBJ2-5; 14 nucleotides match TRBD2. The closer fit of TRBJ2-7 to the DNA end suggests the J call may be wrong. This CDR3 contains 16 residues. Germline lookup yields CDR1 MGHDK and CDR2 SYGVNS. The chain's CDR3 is CASSEGGLAGAYEQYF. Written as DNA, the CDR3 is TGTGCCAGCAGTGAGGGGGGACTAGCGGGAGCCTACGAGCAGTACTTC.

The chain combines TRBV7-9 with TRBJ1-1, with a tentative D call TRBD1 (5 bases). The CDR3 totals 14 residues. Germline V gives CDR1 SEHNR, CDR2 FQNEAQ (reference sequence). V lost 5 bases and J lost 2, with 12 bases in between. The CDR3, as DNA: TGTGCCAGCAGCCTCGGAGGGGTTAACACTGAAGCTTTCTTT. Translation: CASSLGGVNTEAFF.

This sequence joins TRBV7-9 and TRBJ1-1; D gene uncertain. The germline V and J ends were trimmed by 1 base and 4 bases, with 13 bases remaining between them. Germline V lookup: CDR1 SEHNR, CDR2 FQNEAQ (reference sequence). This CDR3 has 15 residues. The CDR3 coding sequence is TGTGCCAGCAGCTTAGTCGTGGCGGGCGCCACTGAAGCTTTCTTT. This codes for CASSLVVAGATEAFF. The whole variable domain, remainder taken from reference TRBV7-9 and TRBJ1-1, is DTGVSQNPRHKITKRGQNVTFRCDPISEHNRLYWYRQTLGQGPEFLTYFQNEAQLEKSRLLSDRFSAERPKGSFSTLEIQRTEQGDSAMYLCASSLVVAGATEAFFGQGTRLTVV.

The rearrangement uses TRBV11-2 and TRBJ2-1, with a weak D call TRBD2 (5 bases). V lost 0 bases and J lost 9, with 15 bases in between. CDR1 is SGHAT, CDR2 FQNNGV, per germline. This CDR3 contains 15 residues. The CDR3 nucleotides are TGTGCCAGCAGCTTAGACTCGCTAGCTCGGGCTGAGCAGTTCTTC. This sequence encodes CASSLDSLARAEQFF.

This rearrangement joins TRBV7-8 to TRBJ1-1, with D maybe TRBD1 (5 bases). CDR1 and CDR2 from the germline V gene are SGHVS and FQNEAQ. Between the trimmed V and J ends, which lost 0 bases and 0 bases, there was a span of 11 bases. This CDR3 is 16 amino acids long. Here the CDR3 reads CASSLAPLTVNTEAFF. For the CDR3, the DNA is TGTGCCAGCAGCTTAGCACCCCTGACAGTGAACACTGAAGCTTTCTTT.

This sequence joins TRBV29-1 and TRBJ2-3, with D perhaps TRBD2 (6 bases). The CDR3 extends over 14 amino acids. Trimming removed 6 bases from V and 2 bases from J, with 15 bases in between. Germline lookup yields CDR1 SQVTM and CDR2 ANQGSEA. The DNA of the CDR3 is TGCAGCGTAGATGGACGGGACTCCACAGATACGCAGTATTTT. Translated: CSVDGRDSTDTQYF.

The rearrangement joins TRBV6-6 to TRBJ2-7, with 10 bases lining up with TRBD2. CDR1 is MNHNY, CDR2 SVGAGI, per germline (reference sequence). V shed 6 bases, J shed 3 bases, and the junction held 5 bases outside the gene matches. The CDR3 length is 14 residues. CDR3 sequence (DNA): TGTGCCAGCAGACCTAGCGGGGGATTCTACGAGCAGTACTTC. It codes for CASRPSGGFYEQYF.

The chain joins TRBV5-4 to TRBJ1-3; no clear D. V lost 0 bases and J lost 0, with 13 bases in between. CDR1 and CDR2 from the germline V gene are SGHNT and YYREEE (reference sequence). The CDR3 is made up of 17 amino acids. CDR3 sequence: CASSLEVSSASGNTIYF. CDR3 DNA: TGTGCCAGCAGCTTGGAGGTGTCGAGTGCCTCTGGAAACACCATATATTTT.

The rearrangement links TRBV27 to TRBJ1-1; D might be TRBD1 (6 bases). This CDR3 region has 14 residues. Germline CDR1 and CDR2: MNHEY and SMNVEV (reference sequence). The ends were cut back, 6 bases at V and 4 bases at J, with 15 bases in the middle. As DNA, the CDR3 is TGTGCCAGCAGCCCACAGGGCTCAAGCACTGAAGCTTTCTTT. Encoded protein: CASSPQGSSTEAFF.

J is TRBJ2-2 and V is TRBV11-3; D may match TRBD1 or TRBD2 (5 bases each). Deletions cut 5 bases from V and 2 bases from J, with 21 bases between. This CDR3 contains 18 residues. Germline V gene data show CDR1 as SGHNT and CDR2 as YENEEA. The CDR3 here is CASSPVILRDQNTGELFF. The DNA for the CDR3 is TGTGCCAGCAGCCCGGTCATCTTACGGGACCAAAACACCGGGGAGCTGTTTTTT.

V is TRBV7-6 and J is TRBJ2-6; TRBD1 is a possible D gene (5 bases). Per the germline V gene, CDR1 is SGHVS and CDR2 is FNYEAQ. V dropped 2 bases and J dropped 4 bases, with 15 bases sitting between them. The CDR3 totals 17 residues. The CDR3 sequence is CASSLLFQGTGANVLTF. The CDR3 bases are TGTGCCAGCAGCTTATTGTTTCAGGGTACCGGGGCCAACGTCCTGACTTTC. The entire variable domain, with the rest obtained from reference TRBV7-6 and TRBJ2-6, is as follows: GAGVSQSPRYKVTKRGQDVALRCDPISGHVSLYWYRQALGQGPEFLTYFNYEAQQDKSGLPNDRFSAERPEGSISTLTIQRTEQRDSAMYRCASSLLFQGTGANVLTFGAGSRLTVL.

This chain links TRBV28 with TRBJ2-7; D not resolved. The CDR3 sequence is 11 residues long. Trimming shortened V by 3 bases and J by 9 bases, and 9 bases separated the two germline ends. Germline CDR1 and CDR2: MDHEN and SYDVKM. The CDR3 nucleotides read TGTGCCAGCAGTTTGCTGGGATGGCAGTACTTC. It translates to CASSLLGWQYF.

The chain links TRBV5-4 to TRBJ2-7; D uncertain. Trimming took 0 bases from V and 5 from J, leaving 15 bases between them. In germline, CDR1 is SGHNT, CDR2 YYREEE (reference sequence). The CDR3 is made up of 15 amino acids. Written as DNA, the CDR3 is TGTGCCAGCAGCTTGGGACACCAACTTCGGAACGAGCAGTACTTC. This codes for CASSLGHQLRNEQYF.

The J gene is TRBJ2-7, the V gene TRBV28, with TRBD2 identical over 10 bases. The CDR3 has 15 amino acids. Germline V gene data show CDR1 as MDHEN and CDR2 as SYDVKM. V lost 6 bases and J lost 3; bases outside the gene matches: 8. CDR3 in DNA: TGTGCCAGCAGGGCTAGCGGGAGTTTGGTCTACGAGCAGTACTTC. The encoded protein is CASRASGSLVYEQYF.